This T cell receptor (beta chain) was captured in a study of T cells after yellow fever vaccination. TCRdb redid the calling of the 5' RACE reads with MiXCR, one entry per CDR3 protein. The sample has 500,000 to 650,000 distinct CDR3 sequences; 9% to 15% are singletons. V gave up 3 bases and J gave up 7 bases; unmatched junction bases: 10. The CDR3 loop spans 15 amino acids. Germline CDR1 reads SGDLS; CDR2 reads YYNGEE. At least ten counts were recorded for this clonotype. The antigen remains unidentified. Study-level findings and limits: The booster saw the reappearance of most primary-vaccination clones (approximately 97% CD4, around 88% CD8). Relatively few clonotypes were ones that appeared in both CD4 and CD8 compartments.

The material was PBMCs, obtained on the day of the yellow fever booster vaccination. The chain joins TRBV9 to TRBJ1-5; 7 bases are shared with TRBD1. This receptor was taken from a man younger than 45 who received the YFV17D yellow fever vaccine. The CDR3: CASSDGTEVDQPQHF. CDR3 coding DNA: TGTGCCAGCAGCGACGGGACAGAGGTAGACCAGCCCCAGCATTTT.